Sequencing of this T cell receptor (beta chain) was carried out in a study of blood T cell repertoires in COVID-19. This table comes from immunoSEQ multiplex PCR, and its TCRdb copy is limited to in-frame clones, with some not included. The sample comprises around 87,000 clones, 70% to 80% of which are singletons, and about 15% rests with the top ten. The V gene lost 6 bases and the J gene lost 3 bases, with 14 bases spanning the gap. Germline values: CDR1 LNHDA, CDR2 SQIVND (reference sequence). The CDR3 loop spans 14 amino acids. V usage is TRBV19 and J usage is TRBJ1-2; D remains unclear. The specimen was peripheral blood. The TCR was taken from a human donor in a cohort sampled during active COVID-19. CDR3 DNA sequence: TGTGCCAGTAGCCGCCGGGATGCCCACTATGGCTACACCTTC. This gives the protein CASSRRDAHYGYTF.